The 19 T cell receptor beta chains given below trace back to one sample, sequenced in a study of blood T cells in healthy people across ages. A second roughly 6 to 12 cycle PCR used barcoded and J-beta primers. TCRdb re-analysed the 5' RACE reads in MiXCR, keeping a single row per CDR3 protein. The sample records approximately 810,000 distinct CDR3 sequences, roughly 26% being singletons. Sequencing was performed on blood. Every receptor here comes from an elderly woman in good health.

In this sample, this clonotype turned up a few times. For the CDR3, the DNA is TGTGCCAGCAGCTTGGATACAGGGTCCTGGTCCGGCTACACCTTC. Protein: CASSLDTGSWSGYTF. The rearrangement joins TRBV7-2 to TRBJ1-2, with D tentatively TRBD1 (6 bases). The CDR3 runs to 15 residues. From germline, CDR1 is SGHTA and CDR2 FQGNSA. The germline V and J ends were trimmed by 3 bases and 8 bases, with 19 bases remaining between them.

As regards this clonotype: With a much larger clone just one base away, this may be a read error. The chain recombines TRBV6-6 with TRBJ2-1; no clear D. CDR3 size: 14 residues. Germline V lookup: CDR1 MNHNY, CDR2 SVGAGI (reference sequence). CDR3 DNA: TGTGCCAGCAGTTTCAGAACCGGCTACAATGGGCAGTTCTTC. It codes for CASSFRTGYNGQFF.

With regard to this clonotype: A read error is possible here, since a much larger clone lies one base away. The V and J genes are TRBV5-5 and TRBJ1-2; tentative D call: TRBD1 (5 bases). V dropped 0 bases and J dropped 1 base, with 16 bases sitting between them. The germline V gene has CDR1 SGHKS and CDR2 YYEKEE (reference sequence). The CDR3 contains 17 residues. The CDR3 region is CASSLAGRAASNYGYTF. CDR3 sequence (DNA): TGTGCCAGCAGCTTGGCAGGGCGTGCAGCGAGTAACTATGGCTACACCTTC.

CDR3 protein: CASSPGRLGVRGNTIYF. CDR3 nucleotide sequence: TGTGCCAGCAGTCCCGGGAGGTTGGGGGTGCGTGGAAACACCATATATTTT. This chain uses TRBV6-1 with TRBJ1-3, with D maybe TRBD1 (5 bases). Germline CDR1 and CDR2: MNHNS and SASEGT. The V and J ends lost 5 bases and 3 bases respectively, with 20 bases between them. There are 17 residues in the CDR3.

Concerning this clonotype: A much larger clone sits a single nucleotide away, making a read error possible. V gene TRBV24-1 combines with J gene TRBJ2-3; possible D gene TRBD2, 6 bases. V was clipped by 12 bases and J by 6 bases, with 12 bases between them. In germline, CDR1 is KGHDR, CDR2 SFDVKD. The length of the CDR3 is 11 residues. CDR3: CAAEGLDTQYF. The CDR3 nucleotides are TGTGCCGCCGAGGGACTTGATACGCAGTATTTT.

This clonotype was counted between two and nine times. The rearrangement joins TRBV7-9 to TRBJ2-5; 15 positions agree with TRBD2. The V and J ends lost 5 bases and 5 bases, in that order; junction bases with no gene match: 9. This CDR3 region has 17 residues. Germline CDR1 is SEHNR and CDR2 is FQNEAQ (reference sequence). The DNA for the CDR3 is TGTGCCAGCAGCCCAGGGACTAGCGGGGGGTCAACGGAGACCCAGTACTTC. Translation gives CASSPGTSGGSTETQYF.

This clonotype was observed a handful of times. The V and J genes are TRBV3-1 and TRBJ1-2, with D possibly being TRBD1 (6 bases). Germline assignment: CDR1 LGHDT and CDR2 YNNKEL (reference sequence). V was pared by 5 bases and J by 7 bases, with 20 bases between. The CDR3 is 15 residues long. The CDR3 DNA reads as TGTGCCAGCAGCGGAAGCACAGGGCGGCGGCGTGGCTACACCTTC. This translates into CASSGSTGRRRGYTF.

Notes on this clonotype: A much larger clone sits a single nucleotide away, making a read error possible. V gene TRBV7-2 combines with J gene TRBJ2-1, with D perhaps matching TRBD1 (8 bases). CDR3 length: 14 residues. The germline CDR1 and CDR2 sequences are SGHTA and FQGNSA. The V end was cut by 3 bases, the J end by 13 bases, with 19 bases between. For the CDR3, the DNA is TGTGCCAGCAGCTTCCGGACAGGGAGGGAGACCCAGTTCTTC. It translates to CASSFRTGRETQFF.

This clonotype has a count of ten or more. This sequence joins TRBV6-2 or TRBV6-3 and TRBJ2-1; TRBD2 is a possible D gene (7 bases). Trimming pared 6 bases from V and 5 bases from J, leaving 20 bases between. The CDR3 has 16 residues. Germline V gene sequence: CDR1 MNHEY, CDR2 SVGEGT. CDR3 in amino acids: CASRGETGGLDNEQFF. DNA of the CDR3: TGTGCCAGCAGAGGAGAGACGGGGGGCCTAGACAATGAGCAGTTCTTC.

The CDR3, as DNA: TGTGCCTGGAGTGTACGGTGGGCGAATAGGCCCTTTAAGGACTATGGCTACACCTTC. The encoded protein is CAWSVRWANRPFKDYGYTF. The rearrangement joins TRBV30 to TRBJ1-2; no reliable D call. The V gene's germline CDR1 is GTSNPN and CDR2 SVGIG (reference sequence). The length of the CDR3 is 19 residues. V was cut by 0 bases and J by 3 bases, with 26 bases left in between.

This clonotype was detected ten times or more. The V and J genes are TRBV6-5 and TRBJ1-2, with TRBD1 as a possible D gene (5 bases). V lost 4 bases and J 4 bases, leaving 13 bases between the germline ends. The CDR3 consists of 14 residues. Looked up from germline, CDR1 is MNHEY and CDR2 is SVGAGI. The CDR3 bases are TGTGCCAGCAGTTTCCAGGGAGCGACCTATGGCTACACCTTC. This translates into CASSFQGATYGYTF.

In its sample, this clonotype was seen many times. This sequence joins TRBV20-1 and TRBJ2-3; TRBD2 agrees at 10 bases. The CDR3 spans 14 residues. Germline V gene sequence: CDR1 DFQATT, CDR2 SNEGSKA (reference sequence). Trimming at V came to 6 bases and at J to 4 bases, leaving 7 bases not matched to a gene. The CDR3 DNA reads TGCAGTGCCCCAAGCGGGGGGGGGGCAGATACGCAGTATTTT. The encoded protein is CSAPSGGGADTQYF.

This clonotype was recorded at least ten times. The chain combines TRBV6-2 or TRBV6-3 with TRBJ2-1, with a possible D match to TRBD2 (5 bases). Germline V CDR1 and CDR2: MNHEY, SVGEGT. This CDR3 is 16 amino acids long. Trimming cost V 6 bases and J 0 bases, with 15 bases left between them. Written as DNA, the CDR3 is TGTGCCAGCAGGAGCCGGACCACTAGCTCCTACAATGAGCAGTTCTTC. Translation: CASRSRTTSSYNEQFF.

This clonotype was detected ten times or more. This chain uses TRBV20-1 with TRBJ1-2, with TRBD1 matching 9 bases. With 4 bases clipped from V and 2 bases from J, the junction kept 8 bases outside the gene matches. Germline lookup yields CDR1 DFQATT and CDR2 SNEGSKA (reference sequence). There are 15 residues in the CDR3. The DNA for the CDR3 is TGCAGTGCTACCGGGACAGGGCTCGTAAACTATGGCTACACCTTC. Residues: CSATGTGLVNYGYTF.

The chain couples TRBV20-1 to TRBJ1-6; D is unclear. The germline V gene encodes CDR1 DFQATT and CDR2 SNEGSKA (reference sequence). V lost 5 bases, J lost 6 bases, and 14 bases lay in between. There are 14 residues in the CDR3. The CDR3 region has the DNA TGCAGTGCTGAGGACCCATCCCCTAATTCACCCCTCCACTTT. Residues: CSAEDPSPNSPLHF.

CDR3 sequence (DNA): TGTGCCAGCAAAGTAGGGAGGGGGTGCTATGAGCAGTACTTC. Amino acid sequence: CASKVGRGCYEQYF. The V call is TRBV6-2 or TRBV6-3, the J call TRBJ2-7; a weak D match, TRBD2 (7 bases). This CDR3 contains 14 residues. Trimming stripped 7 bases from V and 7 bases from J, with 20 bases between. The germline V gene encodes CDR1 MNHEY and CDR2 SVGEGT.

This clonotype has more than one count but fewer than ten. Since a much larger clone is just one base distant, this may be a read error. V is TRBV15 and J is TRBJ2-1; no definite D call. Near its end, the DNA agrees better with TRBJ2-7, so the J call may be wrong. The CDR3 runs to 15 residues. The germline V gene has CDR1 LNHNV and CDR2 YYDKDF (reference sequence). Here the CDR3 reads CATSRGLSSYNEQYF. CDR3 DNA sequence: TGTGCCACCAGCAGAGGCTTGAGCTCCTACAATGAGCAGTACTTC.

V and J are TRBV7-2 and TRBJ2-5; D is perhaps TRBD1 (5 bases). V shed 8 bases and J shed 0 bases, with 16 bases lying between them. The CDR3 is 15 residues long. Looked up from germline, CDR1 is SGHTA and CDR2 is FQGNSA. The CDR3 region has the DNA TGTGCCAGCGGCCCCCGACAGACGTACCAAGAGACCCAGTACTTC. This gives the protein CASGPRQTYQETQYF.

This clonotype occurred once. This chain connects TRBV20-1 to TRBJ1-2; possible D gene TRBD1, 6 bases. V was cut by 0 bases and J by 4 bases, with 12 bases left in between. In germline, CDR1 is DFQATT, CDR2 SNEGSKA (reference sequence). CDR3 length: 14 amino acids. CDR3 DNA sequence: TGCAGTGCTAGAGACCGGGACACGGCCTATGGCTACACCTTC. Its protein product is CSARDRDTAYGYTF.